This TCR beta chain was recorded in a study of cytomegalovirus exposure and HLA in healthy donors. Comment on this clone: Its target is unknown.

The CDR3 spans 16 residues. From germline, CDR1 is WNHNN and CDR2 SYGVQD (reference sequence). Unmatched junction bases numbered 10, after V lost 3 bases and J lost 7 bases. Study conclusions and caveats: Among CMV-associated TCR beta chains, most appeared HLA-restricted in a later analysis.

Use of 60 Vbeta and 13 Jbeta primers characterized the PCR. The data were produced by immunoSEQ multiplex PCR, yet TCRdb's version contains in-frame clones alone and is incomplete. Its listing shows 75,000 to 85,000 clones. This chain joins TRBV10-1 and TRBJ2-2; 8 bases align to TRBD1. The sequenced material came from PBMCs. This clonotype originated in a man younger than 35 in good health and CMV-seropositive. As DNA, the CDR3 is TGCGCCAGCAGTGAAAGGCAGGGGGCGCAGTTCGGGGAGCTGTTTTTT. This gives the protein CASSERQGAQFGELFF.